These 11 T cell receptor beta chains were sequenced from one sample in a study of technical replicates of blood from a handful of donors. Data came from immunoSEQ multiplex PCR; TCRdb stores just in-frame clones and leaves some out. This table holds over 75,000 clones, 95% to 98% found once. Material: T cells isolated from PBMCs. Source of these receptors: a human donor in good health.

CDR3 protein: CASSKRGTTGEQYF. The CDR3 DNA is TGTGCCAGTAGTAAGCGAGGGACTACGGGTGAGCAGTACTTC. This sequence joins TRBV19 and TRBJ2-7; TRBD2 matches at 7 bases. The V gene end was trimmed by 4 bases and the J gene end by 7 bases; junction bases not matched to a gene: 10. Germline CDR1 is LNHDA and CDR2 is SQIVND (reference sequence). The CDR3 runs to 14 residues. Full variable domain (remainder filled in from reference TRBV19 and TRBJ2-7): DGGITQSPKYLFRKEGQNVTLSCEQNLNHDAMYWYRQDPGQGLRLIYYSQIVNDFQKGDIAEGYSVSREKKESFPLTVTSAQKNPTAFYLCASSKRGTTGEQYFGPGTRLTVT.

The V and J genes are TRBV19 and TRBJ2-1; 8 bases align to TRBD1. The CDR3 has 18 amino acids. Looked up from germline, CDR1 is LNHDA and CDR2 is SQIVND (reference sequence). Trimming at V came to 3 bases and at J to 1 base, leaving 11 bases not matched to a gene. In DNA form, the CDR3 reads TGTGCCAGTAGTATGTTCAGGGGGCTGGGCGGTTCCTACAATGAGCAGTTCTTC. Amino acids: CASSMFRGLGGSYNEQFF.

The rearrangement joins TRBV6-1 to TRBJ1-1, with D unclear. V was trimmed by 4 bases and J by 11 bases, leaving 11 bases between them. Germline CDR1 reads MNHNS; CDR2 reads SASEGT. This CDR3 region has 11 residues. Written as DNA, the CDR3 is TGTGCCAGCAGTGGGGGAGGAGGGGCTTTCTTT. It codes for CASSGGGGAFF.

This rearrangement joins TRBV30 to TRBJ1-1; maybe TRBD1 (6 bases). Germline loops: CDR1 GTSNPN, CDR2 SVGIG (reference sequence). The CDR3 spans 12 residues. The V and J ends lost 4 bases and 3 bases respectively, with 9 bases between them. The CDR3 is CAWTGEHTEAFF. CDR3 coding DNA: TGTGCCTGGACAGGGGAGCACACTGAAGCTTTCTTT.

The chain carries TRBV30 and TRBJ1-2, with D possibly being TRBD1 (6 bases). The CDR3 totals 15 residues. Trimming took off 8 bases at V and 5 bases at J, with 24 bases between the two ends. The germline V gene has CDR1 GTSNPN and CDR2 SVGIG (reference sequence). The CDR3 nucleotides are TGTGCCCTCTTGACAGGCCTCTCTAGAGGGTATGGCTACACCTTC. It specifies CALLTGLSRGYGYTF. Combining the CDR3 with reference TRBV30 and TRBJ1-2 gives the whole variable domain SQTIHQWPATLVQPVGSPLSLECTVEGTSNPNLYWYRQAAGRGLQLLFYSVGIGQISSEVPQNLSASRPQDRQFILSSKKLLLSDSGFYLCALLTGLSRGYGYTFGSGTRLTVV.

The CDR3 nucleotides are TGCGCCAGCAGCCAAGAGGCCCTTTACGAGCAGTACTTC. This codes for CASSQEALYEQYF. The chain uses TRBV4-1 and TRBJ2-7; D remains unclear. Looked up from germline, CDR1 is MGHRA and CDR2 is YSYEKL. Trimming removed 0 bases at V and 4 bases at J, with 7 bases between. The CDR3 is 13 amino acids.

CDR3 in amino acids: CASSEAQEGGKAEQYF. The CDR3 DNA reads as TGTGCCAGCAGTGAAGCGCAAGAGGGAGGTAAAGCCGAGCAGTACTTC. The V call is TRBV6-1, the J call TRBJ2-7; possibly TRBD2 for D (6 bases). With 0 bases removed from V and 6 bases from J, the gap between germline ends came to 18 bases. The CDR3 is made up of 16 amino acids. CDR1 is MNHNS and CDR2 is SASEGT in the germline V gene.

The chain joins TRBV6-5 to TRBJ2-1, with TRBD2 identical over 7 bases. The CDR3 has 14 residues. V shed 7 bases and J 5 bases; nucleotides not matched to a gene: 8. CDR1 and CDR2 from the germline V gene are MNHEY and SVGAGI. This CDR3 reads CASTGGRYNNEQFF. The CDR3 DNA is TGTGCCAGCACCGGGGGGAGATATAACAATGAGCAGTTCTTC.

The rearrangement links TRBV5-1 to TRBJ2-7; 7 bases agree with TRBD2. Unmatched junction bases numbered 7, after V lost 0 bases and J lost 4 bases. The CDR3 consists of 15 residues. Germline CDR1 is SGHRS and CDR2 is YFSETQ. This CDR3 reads CASSLAGRERYEQYF. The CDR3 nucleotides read TGCGCCAGCAGCTTGGCCGGGCGGGAGCGGTACGAGCAGTACTTC.

The DNA for the CDR3 is TGTGCCAGCAGCTTCACTGACAGGGTAGAGACCCAGTACTTC. This sequence encodes CASSFTDRVETQYF. The chain joins TRBV5-4 to TRBJ2-5; 7 bases are shared with TRBD1. This CDR3 has 14 residues. Germline V gives CDR1 SGHNT, CDR2 YYREEE (reference sequence). The V segment lost 2 bases and the J segment 4 bases; nucleotides outside the gene matches: 5.

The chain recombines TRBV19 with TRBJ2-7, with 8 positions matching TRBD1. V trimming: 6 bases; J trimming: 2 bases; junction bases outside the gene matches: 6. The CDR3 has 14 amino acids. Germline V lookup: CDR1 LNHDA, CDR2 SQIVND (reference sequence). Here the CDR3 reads CASSRQGAAYEQYF. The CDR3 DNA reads TGTGCCAGTAGCCGGCAGGGGGCGGCCTACGAGCAGTACTTC.